These 4 T cell receptor beta chains came from one sample sequenced in a study of T cells in Graves' hyperthyroidism and ophthalmopathy. Amplification of TCR beta CDR3 regions used RNA as the template. During a first-round RT-PCR of the TCR CDR3, the HTBI primer set was used. TCRdb redid the calling of the multiplex PCR reads with MiXCR, one entry per CDR3 protein. The sample records approximately 600,000 distinct CDR3 sequences, approximately 13% being singletons. Sample: blood. The receptors were gathered from a woman under 40 with Graves' hyperthyroidism that later progressed to Graves' ophthalmopathy.

This clonotype was picked up a small number of times. In DNA form, the CDR3 reads TGTGCCATCGGGACTAGCGGAGGTCGAGATGAGCAGTTCTTC. It specifies CAIGTSGGRDEQFF. The chain is built from TRBV3-1 and TRBJ2-1, with 11 bases lining up with TRBD2. The CDR3 is 14 residues long. CDR1 LGHDT and CDR2 YNNKEL come from the germline V gene (reference sequence). Trimming removed 10 bases from V and 8 bases from J; junction bases left unmatched: 10.

This clonotype was seen repeatedly, ten times or more. V gene TRBV18 combines with J gene TRBJ2-6; 9 bases match TRBD1. CDR3 size: 17 residues. With 4 bases clipped from V and 1 base from J, the junction kept 5 bases outside the gene matches. Germline values: CDR1 KGHSH, CDR2 LQKENI. The CDR3, as DNA: TGTGCCAGCTCACTCGGGACAGGGAGGTCTGGGGCCAACGTCCTGACTTTC. It encodes CASSLGTGRSGANVLTF.

Only a few counts were recorded for this clonotype. The J gene is TRBJ1-6, the V gene TRBV7-9; D is unresolved. The CDR3 spans 12 residues. The ends were cut back, 5 bases at V and 13 bases at J, with 12 bases in the middle. The germline CDR1 and CDR2 sequences are SEHNR and FQNEAQ (reference sequence). In DNA form, the CDR3 reads TGTGCCAGCAGCCCCCTCCCGGATCCCCTCCACTTT. Protein product: CASSPLPDPLHF.

This clonotype was counted only a few times. The CDR3 sequence: CSHGSNTEAFF. DNA of the CDR3: TGCAGCCATGGTTCGAACACTGAAGCTTTCTTT. The V and J genes are TRBV29-1 and TRBJ1-1, with D hard to call. Germline lookup yields CDR1 SQVTM and CDR2 ANQGSEA. The CDR3 loop spans 11 amino acids. Trimming removed 8 bases at V and 1 base at J, with 8 bases between. Full variable domain (rest looked up from reference TRBV29-1 and TRBJ1-1): SAVISQKPSRDICQRGTSLTIQCQVDSQVTMMFWYRQQPGQSLTLIATANQGSEATYESGFVIDKFPISRPNLTFSTLTVSNMSPEDSSIYLCSHGSNTEAFFGQGTRLTVV.